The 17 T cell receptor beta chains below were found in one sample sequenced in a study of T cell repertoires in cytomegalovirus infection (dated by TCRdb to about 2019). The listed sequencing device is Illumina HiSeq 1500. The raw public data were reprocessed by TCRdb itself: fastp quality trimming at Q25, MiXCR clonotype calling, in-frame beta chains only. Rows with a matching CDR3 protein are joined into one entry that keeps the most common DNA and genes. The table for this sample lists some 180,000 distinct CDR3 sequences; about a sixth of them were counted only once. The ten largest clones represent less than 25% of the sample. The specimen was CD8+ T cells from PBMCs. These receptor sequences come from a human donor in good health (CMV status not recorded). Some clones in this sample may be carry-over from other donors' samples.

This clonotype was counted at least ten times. CDR3 protein: CASSIARIYEQYF. DNA of the CDR3: TGTGCCAGCAGCATTGCCCGCATCTACGAGCAGTACTTC. The chain employs TRBV7-2 and TRBJ2-7; D is unresolved. The V end was cut by 5 bases, the J end by 3 bases, with 11 bases between. Germline CDR1 is SGHTA and CDR2 is FQGNSA. This CDR3 comprises 13 residues.

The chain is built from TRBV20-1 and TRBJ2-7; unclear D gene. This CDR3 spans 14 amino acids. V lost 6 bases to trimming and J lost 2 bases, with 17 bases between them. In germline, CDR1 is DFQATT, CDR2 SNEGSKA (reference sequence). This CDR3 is CSAASVDNPYEQYF. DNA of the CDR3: TGCAGTGCCGCTTCCGTCGACAACCCCTACGAGCAGTACTTC.

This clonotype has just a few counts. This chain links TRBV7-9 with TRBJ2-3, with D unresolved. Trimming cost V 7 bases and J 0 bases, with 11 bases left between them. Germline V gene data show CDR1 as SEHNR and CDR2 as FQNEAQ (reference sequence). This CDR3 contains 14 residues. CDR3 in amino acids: CASTPTGSTDTQYF. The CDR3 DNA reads TGTGCCAGCACCCCGACGGGTAGCACAGATACGCAGTATTTT.

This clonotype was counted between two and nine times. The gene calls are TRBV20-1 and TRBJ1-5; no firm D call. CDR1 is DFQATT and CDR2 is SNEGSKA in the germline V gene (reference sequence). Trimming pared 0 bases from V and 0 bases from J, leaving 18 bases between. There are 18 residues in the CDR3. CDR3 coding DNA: TGCAGTGCTAGAGATCCGGTCACAGCGATGTATAGCAATCAGCCCCAGCATTTT. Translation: CSARDPVTAMYSNQPQHF.

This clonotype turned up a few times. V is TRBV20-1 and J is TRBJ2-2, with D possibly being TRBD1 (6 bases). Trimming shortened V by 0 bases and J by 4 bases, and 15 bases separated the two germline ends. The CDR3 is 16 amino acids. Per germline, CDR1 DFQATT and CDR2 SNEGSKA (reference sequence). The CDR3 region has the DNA TGCAGTGCTAGAGATCATGGGGGCCAGAGCACCGGGGAGCTGTTTTTT. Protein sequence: CSARDHGGQSTGELFF.

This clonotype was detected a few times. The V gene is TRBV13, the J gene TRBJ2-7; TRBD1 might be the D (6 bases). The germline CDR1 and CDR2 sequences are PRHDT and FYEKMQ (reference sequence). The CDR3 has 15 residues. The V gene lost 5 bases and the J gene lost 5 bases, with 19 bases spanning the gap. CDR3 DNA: TGTGCCAGCAGCCCACTGGGGGCAGGGGTCCACGAGCAGTACTTC. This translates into CASSPLGAGVHEQYF.

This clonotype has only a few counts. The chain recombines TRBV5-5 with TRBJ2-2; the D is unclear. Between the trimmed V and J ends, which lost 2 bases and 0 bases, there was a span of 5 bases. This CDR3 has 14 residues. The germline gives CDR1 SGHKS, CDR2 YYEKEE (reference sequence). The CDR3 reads CASSLVSNTGELFF. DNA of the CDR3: TGTGCCAGCAGCTTAGTCTCGAACACCGGGGAGCTGTTTTTT.

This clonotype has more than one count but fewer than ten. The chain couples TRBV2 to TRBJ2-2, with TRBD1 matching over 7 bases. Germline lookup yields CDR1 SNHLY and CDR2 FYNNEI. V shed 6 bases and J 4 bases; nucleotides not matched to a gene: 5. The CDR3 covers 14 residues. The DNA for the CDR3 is TGTGCCAGCAGGGACGACAGGGCCACCGGGGAGCTGTTTTTT. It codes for CASRDDRATGELFF.

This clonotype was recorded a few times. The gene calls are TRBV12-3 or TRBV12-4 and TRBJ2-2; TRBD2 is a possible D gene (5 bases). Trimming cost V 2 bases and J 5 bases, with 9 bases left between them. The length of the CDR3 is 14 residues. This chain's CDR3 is CASSLTRETGELFF. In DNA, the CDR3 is TGTGCCAGCAGTTTAACAAGGGAGACCGGGGAGCTGTTTTTT.

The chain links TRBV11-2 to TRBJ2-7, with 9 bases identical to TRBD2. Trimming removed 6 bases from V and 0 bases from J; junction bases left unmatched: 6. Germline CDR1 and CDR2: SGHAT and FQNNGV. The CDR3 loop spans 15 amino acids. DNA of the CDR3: TGTGCCAGCAGATACAGCGGGAGGAGCTCCTACGAGCAGTACTTC. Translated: CASRYSGRSSYEQYF.

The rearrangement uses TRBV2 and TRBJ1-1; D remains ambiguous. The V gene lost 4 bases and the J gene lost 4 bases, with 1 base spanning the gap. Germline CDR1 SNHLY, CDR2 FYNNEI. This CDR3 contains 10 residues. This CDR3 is CASSGTEAFF. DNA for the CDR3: TGTGCCAGCAGTGGCACTGAAGCTTTCTTT.

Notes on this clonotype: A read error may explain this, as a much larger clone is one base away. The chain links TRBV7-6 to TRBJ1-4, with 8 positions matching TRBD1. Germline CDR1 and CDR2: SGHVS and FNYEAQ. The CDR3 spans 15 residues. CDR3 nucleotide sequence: TGTGCCAGCAGCTCGCAACAGGGGGTGGTGGAAAAACTGCTTTTT. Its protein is CASSSQQGVVEKLLF.

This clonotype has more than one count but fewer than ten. The CDR3 spells CASSNPGRMNTEAFF. For the CDR3, the DNA is TGTGCCAGTAGTAATCCGGGACGTATGAACACTGAAGCTTTCTTT. The rearrangement links TRBV19 to TRBJ1-1, with D maybe TRBD1 (5 bases). Trimming removed 4 bases from V and 0 bases from J, with 12 bases in between. Germline CDR1 reads LNHDA; CDR2 reads SQIVND (reference sequence). The CDR3 has 15 amino acids.

The CDR3 reads CASSPTSGEETQYF. The CDR3 region has the DNA TGTGCCAGCAGTCCGACTAGCGGGGAAGAGACCCAGTACTTC. The rearrangement uses TRBV6-6 and TRBJ2-5; 11 bases align to TRBD2. The junction had 2 bases not matched to a gene; V was cut back by 5 bases and J by 3 bases. Germline V gene sequence: CDR1 MNHNY, CDR2 SVGAGI (reference sequence). The CDR3 loop spans 14 amino acids.

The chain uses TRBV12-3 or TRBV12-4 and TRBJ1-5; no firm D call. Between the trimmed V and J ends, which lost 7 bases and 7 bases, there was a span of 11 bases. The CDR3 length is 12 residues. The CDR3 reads CASTGGLQPQHF. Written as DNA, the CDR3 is TGTGCCAGCACCGGAGGGCTCCAGCCCCAGCATTTT.

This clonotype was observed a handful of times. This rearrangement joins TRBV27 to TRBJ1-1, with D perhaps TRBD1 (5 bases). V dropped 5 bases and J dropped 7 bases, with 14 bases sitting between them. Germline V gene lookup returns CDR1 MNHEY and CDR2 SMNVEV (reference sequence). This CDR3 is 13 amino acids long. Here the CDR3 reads CASSPGTAHEAFF. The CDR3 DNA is TGTGCCAGCAGTCCCGGGACGGCACATGAAGCTTTCTTT.

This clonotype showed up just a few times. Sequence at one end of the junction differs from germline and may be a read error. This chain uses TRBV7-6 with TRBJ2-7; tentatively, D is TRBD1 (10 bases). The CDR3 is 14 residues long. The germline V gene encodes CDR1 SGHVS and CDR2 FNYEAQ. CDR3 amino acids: CASSLAGQGFEQYF. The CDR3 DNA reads TGTGCCAGCAGCCTAGCGGGACAGGGGTTCGAGCAGTACTTC. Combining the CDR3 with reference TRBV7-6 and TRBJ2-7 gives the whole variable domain GAGVSQSPRYKVTKRGQDVALRCDPISGHVSLYWYRQALGQGPEFLTYFNYEAQQDKSGLPNDRFSAERPEGSISTLTIQRTEQRDSAMYRCASSLAGQGFEQYFGPGTRLTVT.